Listed here are 8 T cell receptor beta chains from one sample, sequenced in a study of blood T cell repertoires in COVID-19. Repertoires were generated with immunoSEQ multiplex PCR, while TCRdb's copy carries only in-frame clones and drops some. The data show about 260,000 clones, with more than 75% seen just once and roughly 2% held by the top ten. The specimen sequenced was PBMCs or T cells enriched from blood (not recorded which). These receptor sequences come from a woman aged 50 to 60 who had recovered from COVID-19.

The sample holds one count of this clone. V usage is TRBV2 and J usage is TRBJ2-4; perhaps TRBD2 as D (5 bases). Germline loops: CDR1 SNHLY, CDR2 FYNNEI. The CDR3 totals 12 residues. The V gene lost 3 bases and the J gene lost 12 bases, with 12 bases spanning the gap. CDR3 sequence: CASSEAPGSQYF. CDR3 DNA sequence: TGTGCCAGCAGTGAGGCCCCGGGATCTCAGTACTTC.

The chain recombines TRBV27 with TRBJ1-5; weak D call: TRBD1 (6 bases). V was pared by 4 bases and J by 1 base, with 17 bases between. This CDR3 is built from 17 residues. Germline V gene sequence: CDR1 MNHEY, CDR2 SMNVEV (reference sequence). The CDR3 is CASSSLHRETSNQPQHF. The DNA for the CDR3 is TGTGCCAGCAGTTCCCTCCACAGGGAAACAAGCAATCAGCCCCAGCATTTT.

The chain couples TRBV4-1 to TRBJ1-3; unclear D gene. Trimming pared 1 base from V and 2 bases from J, leaving 9 bases between. CDR3 size: 15 residues. The germline V gene has CDR1 MGHRA and CDR2 YSYEKL. The CDR3 region has the DNA TGCGCCAGCAGCCAAGTTCCGGGTACTGGAAACACCATATATTTT. Amino acid sequence: CASSQVPGTGNTIYF.

This clone was seen only a few times. DNA for the CDR3: TGTGCCAGCTCCGCCTCCGGGTCTGGTGAAAAACTGTTTTTT. This sequence encodes CASSASGSGEKLFF. The chain carries TRBV18 and TRBJ1-4; D not resolved. The CDR3 has 14 residues. V was cut by 6 bases and J by 7 bases, with 15 bases left in between. The germline V gene encodes CDR1 KGHSH and CDR2 LQKENI.

This chain connects TRBV19 to TRBJ1-6; no firm D call. V dropped 10 bases and J dropped 0 bases, with 22 bases sitting between them. The germline V gene encodes CDR1 LNHDA and CDR2 SQIVND (reference sequence). This CDR3 contains 18 residues. This CDR3 reads CATGRGNRPSSYNSPLHF. CDR3 in DNA: TGTGCCACCGGCCGTGGTAACAGACCGAGCTCCTATAATTCACCCCTCCACTTT.

The chain recombines TRBV9 with TRBJ1-6; a weak D match, TRBD1 (5 bases). Trimming removed 0 bases from V and 5 bases from J, with 9 bases in between. Germline CDR1 is SGDLS and CDR2 is YYNGEE. The CDR3 consists of 15 residues. The CDR3: CASSVDPGNNSPLHF. The CDR3, as DNA: TGTGCCAGCAGCGTAGACCCAGGGAATAATTCACCCCTCCACTTT.

This sequence joins TRBV7-9 and TRBJ2-4; TRBD2 matches 12 bases. Germline-derived CDR1 and CDR2 are SEHNR and FQNEAQ (reference sequence). Unmatched junction bases numbered 12, after V lost 5 bases and J lost 1 base. The CDR3 has 19 residues. CDR3 amino acids: CASSPRTSGDYSAKNIQYF. CDR3 in DNA: TGTGCCAGCAGCCCGAGGACTAGCGGGGACTATTCCGCCAAAAACATTCAGTACTTC.

The chain has TRBV7-6 and TRBJ2-3; a weak D match, TRBD1 (5 bases). Trimming removed 5 bases from V and 2 bases from J, with 17 bases in between. CDR1 and CDR2 (germline): SGHVS, FNYEAQ. The CDR3 contains 16 residues. CDR3 in DNA: TGTGCCAGCAGCCGGACAATTCTTGATATCACAGATACGCAGTATTTT. Translation: CASSRTILDITDTQYF. The full variable domain, in which reference TRBV7-6 and TRBJ2-3 provide the parts outside the CDR3, is GAGVSQSPRYKVTKRGQDVALRCDPISGHVSLYWYRQALGQGPEFLTYFNYEAQQDKSGLPNDRFSAERPEGSISTLTIQRTEQRDSAMYRCASSRTILDITDTQYFGPGTRLTVL.